The present entry profiles one TCR beta chain with its context. The specificity of this receptor is unknown. Per-base qualities were not stored, and no clone one base away is much larger. Library creation used the immunoSEQ multiplex PCR assay. In the authors' own workflow: To diagnose cytomegalovirus status from the catalog of TCR beta chain sequences, a statistical classification framework was built. TCRdb limited this immuneACCESS table to in-frame rearrangements with V and J called. A share of clones is missing; checked studies link under half to unresolved V genes, and the rest is unexplained. The V and J calls and clone size are taken from that table; D and trimming were inferred from the DNA. This sample gives 150,000 to 200,000 clones in total; about 89% of them show up just once. The ten largest clonotypes hold around 2.7% of the sample. Donors formed part of the validation cohort, which comprised 120 subjects and was distinct from the first cohort of some 700 subjects.

This record belongs to a study of cytomegalovirus exposure and HLA in healthy donors (dated by TCRdb to 2017 to 2019). As for the study more broadly: According to a later analysis, the 120 or so validation repertoires were produced on the same platform as the approximately 690 repertoires of the first cohort. The study was designed to test whether signatures of past pathogen exposure could be identified by cataloging public T cell receptors. A separate validation cohort of 100 to 150 different subjects was used in addition to the roughly 670-subject first cohort. The study combined high-throughput TCR immunosequencing, statistical association of individual TCRs with disease status, and machine learning to predict cytomegalovirus infection status.

There are 14 amino acids in the CDR3, from cysteine to phenylalanine inclusive. The DNA shown is the 42-base CDR3, in frame from base 1. Trimming accounts for 1 base at V and 9 bases at J, while the number of junction bases matched to no gene is 5. Per the germline V gene, MNHNS is the CDR1 and SASEGT is the CDR2. The paper's findings and limits, for the study overall: The study listed around 160 TCR beta chains as associated with cytomegalovirus. In a later analysis, TCRs clustered in the first cohort were found to also tend to co-occur in the 120 or so validation repertoires, with 85% to 95% of cluster scores above 0. All 120 or so repertoires were used to score co-occurrence in the validation cohort in a later analysis, because that analysis had no HLA typing for the cohort. A few of the identified cytomegalovirus-associated TCR beta chains were confirmed in vitro to be specific for cytomegalovirus antigens. The classifier was reported to diagnose cytomegalovirus status with high specificity and sensitivity in both the original and validation cohorts. Most TCR sequences were seen in very few donors, while some public TCRs were found in many individuals. It was suggested by the authors that the approach could potentially be generalized to other disease states and immunological phenotypes.

The specimen was PBMCs. This sequence originates from a woman younger than 35 in good health and CMV-seropositive. Recombination connected TRBV6-1 to TRBJ2-1; the central 8 bases match TRBD2. The sequenced DNA: TGTGCCAGCAGTGAAGGGTTAGCGGGGCTTGAGCAGTTCTTC. The translation is CASSEGLAGLEQFF.